These 3 T cell receptor beta chains were sequenced from one sample in a study of T cell changes during pregnancy in multiple sclerosis. Sequencing was performed with immunoSEQ multiplex PCR; in TCRdb, only in-frame clones are kept and a portion is missing. Among roughly 27,000 clones listed, about nine tenths were seen once. The sample in question was CD8+ T cells from peripheral blood mononuclear cells, obtained in the second trimester of pregnancy. These receptors originate from a female donor with multiple sclerosis, enrolled in a pregnancy study.

The V gene is TRBV18, the J gene TRBJ2-1; D is perhaps TRBD1 (5 bases). Germline CDR1 reads KGHSH; CDR2 reads LQKENI. The CDR3 is 13 amino acids. Deletions cut 4 bases from V and 6 bases from J, with 10 bases between. For the CDR3, the DNA is TGTGCCAGCTCACTAGCCAGGGCCAATGAGCAGTTCTTC. Amino acids: CASSLARANEQFF.

The rearrangement uses TRBV5-6 and TRBJ1-3; D is possibly TRBD1 (5 bases). Trimming shortened V by 0 bases and J by 6 bases, and 10 bases separated the two germline ends. This CDR3 has 14 residues. Germline CDR1 reads SGHDT; CDR2 reads YYEEEE. CDR3 sequence: CASSLGQGVNTIYF. For the CDR3, the DNA is TGTGCCAGCAGCTTGGGTCAGGGTGTAAACACCATATATTTT.

The count of this clone is one. The chain combines TRBV7-9 with TRBJ2-1; 7 bases fit TRBD2. CDR3 length: 15 amino acids. Germline V gives CDR1 SEHNR, CDR2 FQNEAQ (reference sequence). Unmatched junction bases numbered 2, after V lost 1 base and J lost 2 bases. CDR3 region: CASSLVGGTYNEQFF. DNA for the CDR3: TGTGCCAGCAGCTTAGTCGGGGGGACCTACAATGAGCAGTTCTTC.